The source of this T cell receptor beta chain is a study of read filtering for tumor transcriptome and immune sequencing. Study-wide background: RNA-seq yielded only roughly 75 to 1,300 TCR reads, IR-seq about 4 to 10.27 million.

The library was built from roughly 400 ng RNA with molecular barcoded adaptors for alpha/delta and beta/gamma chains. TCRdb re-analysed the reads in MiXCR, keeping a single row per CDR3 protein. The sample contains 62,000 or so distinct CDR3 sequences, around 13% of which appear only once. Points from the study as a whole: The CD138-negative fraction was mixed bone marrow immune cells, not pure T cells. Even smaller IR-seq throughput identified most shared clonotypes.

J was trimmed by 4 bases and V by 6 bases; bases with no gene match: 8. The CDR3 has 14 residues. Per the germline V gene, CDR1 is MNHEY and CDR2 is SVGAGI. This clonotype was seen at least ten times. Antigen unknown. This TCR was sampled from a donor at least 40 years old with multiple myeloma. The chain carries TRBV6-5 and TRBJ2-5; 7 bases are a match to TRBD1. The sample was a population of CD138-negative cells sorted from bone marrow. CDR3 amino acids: CASSTNRGRETQYF. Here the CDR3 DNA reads TGTGCCAGCAGCACAAACAGGGGAAGAGAGACCCAGTACTTC.